This entry is about one T cell receptor beta chain. This sample is part of a study of T cell changes during pregnancy in multiple sclerosis. Trimming pared 0 bases from V and 2 bases from J, leaving 10 bases between. Germline lookup yields CDR1 LGHNA and CDR2 YSLEER. CDR3 length equals 15 residues. Using immunoSEQ multiplex PCR, the repertoire was profiled, and TCRdb retains in-frame clones only, with some absent. In the table there are 35,000 to 45,000 clones, roughly nine tenths of which are singletons. The chain joins TRBV4-3 to TRBJ1-2; D gene uncertain. The specimen was CD4+ T cells from peripheral blood mononuclear cells, collected in the first trimester of pregnancy. The sequence derives from a female donor in good health, enrolled as a control in a pregnancy study. The CDR3 DNA is TGCGCCAGCAGCCAAGATCTGAGAAACAACTATGGCTACACCTTC. This gives the protein CASSQDLRNNYGYTF.